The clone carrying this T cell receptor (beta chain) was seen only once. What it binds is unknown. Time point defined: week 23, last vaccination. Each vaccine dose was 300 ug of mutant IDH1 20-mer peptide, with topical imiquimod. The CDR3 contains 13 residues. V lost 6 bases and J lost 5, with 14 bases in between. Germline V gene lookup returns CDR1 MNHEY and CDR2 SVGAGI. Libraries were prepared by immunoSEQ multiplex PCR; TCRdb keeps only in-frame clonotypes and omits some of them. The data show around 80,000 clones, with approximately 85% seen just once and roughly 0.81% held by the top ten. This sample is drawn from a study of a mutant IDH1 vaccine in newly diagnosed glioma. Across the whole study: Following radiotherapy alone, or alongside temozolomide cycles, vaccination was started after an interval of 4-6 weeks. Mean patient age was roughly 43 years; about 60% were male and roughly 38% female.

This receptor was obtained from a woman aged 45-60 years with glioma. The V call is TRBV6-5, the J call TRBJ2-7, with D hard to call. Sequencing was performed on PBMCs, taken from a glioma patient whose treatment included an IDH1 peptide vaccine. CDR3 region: CASSRLAGNEQYF. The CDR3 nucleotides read TGTGCCAGCAGCCGCCTGGCTGGGAACGAGCAGTACTTC.